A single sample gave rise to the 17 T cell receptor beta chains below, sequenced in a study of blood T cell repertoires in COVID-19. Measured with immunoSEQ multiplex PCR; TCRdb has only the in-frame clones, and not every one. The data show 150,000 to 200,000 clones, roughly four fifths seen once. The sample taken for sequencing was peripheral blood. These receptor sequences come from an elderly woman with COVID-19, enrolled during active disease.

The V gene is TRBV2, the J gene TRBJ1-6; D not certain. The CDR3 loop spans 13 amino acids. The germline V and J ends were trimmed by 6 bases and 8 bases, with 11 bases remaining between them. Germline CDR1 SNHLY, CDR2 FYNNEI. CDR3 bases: TGTGCCAGCAGGGCCGAATCTGATTCACCCCTCCACTTT. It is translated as CASRAESDSPLHF.

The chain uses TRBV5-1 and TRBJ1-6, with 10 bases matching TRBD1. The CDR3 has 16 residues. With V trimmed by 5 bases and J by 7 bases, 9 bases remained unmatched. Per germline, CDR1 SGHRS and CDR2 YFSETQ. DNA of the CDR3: TGCGCCAGCAGACGCACCTCGGGACAGGGGAATTCACCCCTCCACTTT. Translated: CASRRTSGQGNSPLHF.

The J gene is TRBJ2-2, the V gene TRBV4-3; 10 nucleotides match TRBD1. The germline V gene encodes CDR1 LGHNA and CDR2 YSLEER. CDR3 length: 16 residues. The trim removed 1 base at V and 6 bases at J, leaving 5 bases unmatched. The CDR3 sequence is CASSQGTGGRAGELFF. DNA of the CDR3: TGCGCCAGCAGCCAAGGGACAGGGGGACGGGCCGGGGAGCTGTTTTTT.

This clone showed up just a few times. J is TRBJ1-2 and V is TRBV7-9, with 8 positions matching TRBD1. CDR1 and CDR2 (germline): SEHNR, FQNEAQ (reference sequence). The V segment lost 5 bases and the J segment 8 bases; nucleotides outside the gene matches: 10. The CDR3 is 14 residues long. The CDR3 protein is CASSTRTGLTGYTF. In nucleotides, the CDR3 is TGTGCCAGCAGCACAAGGACAGGGCTGACCGGCTACACCTTC.

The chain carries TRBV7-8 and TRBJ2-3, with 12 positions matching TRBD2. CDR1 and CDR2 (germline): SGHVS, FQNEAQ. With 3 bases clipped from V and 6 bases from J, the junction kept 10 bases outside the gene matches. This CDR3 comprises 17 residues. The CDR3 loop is CASSLRTSGALYDTQYF. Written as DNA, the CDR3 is TGTGCCAGCAGCTTGAGGACTAGCGGGGCCCTTTATGATACGCAGTATTTT.

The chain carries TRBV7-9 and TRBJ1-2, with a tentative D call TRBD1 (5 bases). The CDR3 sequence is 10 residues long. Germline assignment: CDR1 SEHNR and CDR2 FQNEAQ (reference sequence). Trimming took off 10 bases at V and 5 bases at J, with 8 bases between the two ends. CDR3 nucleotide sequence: TGTGCCACCGGGGGGTATGGCTACACCTTC. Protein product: CATGGYGYTF.

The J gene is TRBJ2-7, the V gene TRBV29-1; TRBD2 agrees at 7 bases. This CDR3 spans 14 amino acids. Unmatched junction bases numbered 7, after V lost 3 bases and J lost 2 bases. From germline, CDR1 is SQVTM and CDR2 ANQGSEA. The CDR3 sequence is CSVDGLAEPYEQYF. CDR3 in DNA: TGCAGCGTTGACGGGCTAGCGGAGCCCTACGAGCAGTACTTC.

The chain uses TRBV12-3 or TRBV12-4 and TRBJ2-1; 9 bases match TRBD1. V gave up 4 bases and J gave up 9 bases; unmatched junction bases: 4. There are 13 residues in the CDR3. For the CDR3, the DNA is TGTGCCAGCAGTTCGAGACAGGGGGGTGAGCAGTTCTTC. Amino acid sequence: CASSSRQGGEQFF.

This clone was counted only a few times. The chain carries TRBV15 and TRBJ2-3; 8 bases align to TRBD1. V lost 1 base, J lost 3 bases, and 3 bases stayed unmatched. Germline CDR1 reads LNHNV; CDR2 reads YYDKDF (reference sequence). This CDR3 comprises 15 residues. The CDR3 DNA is TGTGCCACCAGCAGAGGGGACAGGTATACAGATACGCAGTATTTT. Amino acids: CATSRGDRYTDTQYF.

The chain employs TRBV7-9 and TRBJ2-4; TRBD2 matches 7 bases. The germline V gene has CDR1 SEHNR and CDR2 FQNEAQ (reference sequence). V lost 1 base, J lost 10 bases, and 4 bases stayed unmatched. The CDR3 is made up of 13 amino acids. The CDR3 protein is CASSLESGAIQYF. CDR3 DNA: TGTGCCAGCAGCTTAGAAAGCGGGGCGATTCAGTACTTC.

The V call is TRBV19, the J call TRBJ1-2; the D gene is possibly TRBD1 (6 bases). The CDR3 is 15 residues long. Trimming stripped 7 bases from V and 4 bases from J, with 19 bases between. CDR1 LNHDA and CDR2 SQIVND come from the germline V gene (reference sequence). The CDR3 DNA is TGTGCCAGTACGGAGAGCGTTGGACAGATCTATGGCTACACCTTC. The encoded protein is CASTESVGQIYGYTF.

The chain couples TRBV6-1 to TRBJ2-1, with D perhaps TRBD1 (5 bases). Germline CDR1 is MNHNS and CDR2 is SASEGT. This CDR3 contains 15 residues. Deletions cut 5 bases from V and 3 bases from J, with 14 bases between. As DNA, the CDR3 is TGTGCCAGCAGTCCGTCAGGGTTCGGCTACAATGAGCAGTTCTTC. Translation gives CASSPSGFGYNEQFF.

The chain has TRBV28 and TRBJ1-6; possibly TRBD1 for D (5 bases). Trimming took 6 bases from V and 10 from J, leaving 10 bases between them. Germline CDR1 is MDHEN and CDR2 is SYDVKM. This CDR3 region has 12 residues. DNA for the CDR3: TGTGCCAGCAGCTCAGGGATATCACCCCTCCACTTT. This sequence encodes CASSSGISPLHF. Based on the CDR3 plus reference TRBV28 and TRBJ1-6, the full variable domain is DVKVTQSSRYLVKRTGEKVFLECVQDMDHENMFWYRQDPGLGLRLIYFSYDVKMKEKGDIPEGYSVSREKKERFSLILESASTNQTSMYLCASSSGISPLHFGNGTRLTVT.

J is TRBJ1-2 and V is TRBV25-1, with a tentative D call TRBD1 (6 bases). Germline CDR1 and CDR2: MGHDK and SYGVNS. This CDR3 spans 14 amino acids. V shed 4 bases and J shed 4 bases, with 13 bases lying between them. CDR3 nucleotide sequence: TGTGCCAGCAGTGCCCAGACAGGACCCTATGGCTACACCTTC. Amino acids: CASSAQTGPYGYTF.

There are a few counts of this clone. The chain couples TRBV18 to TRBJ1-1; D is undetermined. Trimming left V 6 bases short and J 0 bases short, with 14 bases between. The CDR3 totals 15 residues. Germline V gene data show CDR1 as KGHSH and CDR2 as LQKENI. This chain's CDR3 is CASSLIPVMNTEAFF. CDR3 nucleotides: TGTGCCAGCTCTCTAATCCCGGTGATGAACACTGAAGCTTTCTTT.

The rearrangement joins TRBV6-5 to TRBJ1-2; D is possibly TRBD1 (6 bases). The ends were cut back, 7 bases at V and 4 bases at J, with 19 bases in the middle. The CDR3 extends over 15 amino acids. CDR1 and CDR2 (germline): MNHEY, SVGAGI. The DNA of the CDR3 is TGTGCCAGCATCAGAGGGGGACAAAGAACCTATGGCTACACCTTC. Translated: CASIRGGQRTYGYTF.

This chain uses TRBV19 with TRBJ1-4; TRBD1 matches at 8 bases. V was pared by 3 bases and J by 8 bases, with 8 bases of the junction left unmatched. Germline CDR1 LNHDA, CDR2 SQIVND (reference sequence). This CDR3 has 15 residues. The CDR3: CASSIPSGQGEKLFF. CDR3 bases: TGTGCCAGTAGTATCCCATCTGGACAGGGAGAAAAACTGTTTTTT.